Listed below are T cell receptor beta chains from one sample, sequenced in a study of blood T cell repertoires in COVID-19. The protocol was immunoSEQ multiplex PCR, while the TCRdb copy is restricted to in-frame clones and leaves out a portion. The repertoire has about 210,000 clones, 75% to 90% of them found once; the top ten carry under 5.5%. Specimen: peripheral blood. These receptors all come from a woman between 35 and 50 years old with acute or convalescent COVID-19. The CDR3 runs from the conserved cysteine through the conserved F or W. D genes are given only for firm matches.

TRBJ2-1,TRBV9,.,CASSVAGLSSLYNEQFF,TGTGCCAGCAGCGTAGCAGGACTCTCCTCTCTCTACAATGAGCAGTTCTTC
TRBJ2-5,TRBV27,.,CASGRRTQETQYF,TGTGCCAGCGGGCGGAGGACCCAAGAGACCCAGTACTTC
TRBJ2-1,TRBV7-8,TRBD2,CASSPGLADYNEQFF,TGTGCCAGCAGCCCGGGACTAGCGGATTACAATGAGCAGTTCTTC
TRBJ1-2,TRBV27,TRBD1,CASSLGGTGVGFYGYTF,TGTGCCAGCAGTTTAGGAGGGACAGGGGTCGGGTTTTATGGCTACACCTTC
TRBJ1-1,TRBV11-2,TRBD1,CASSLRGQGAYTEAFF,TGTGCCAGCAGCTTACGGGGACAGGGGGCATACACTGAAGCTTTCTTT
TRBJ2-5,TRBV6-6,.,CASSLTNRPRETQYF,TGTGCCAGCAGCCTGACTAACCGGCCCCGAGAGACCCAGTACTTC
TRBJ1-3,TRBV5-4,.,CASSLGGSGNTIYF,TGTGCCAGCAGCCTCGGGGGTTCTGGAAACACCATATATTTT
TRBJ2-5,TRBV9,TRBD2,CASSVGSSGGPQETQYF,TGTGCCAGCAGCGTGGGAAGTAGCGGGGGGCCCCAAGAGACCCAGTACTTC
TRBJ2-3,TRBV5-5,.,CASSPAGYTDTQYF,TGTGCCAGCAGCCCAGCGGGCTACACAGATACGCAGTATTTT
TRBJ2-2,TRBV27,.,CASSLGGAVTGELFF,TGTGCCAGCAGTTTAGGGGGGGCCGTAACCGGGGAGCTGTTTTTT
TRBJ1-1,TRBV11-1,.,CASSREKNTEAFF,TGTGCCAGCAGCCGGGAGAAGAACACTGAAGCTTTCTTT
TRBJ2-5,TRBV5-1,TRBD2,CASGREGRNQETQYF,TGCGCCAGCGGTCGGGAGGGGCGCAACCAAGAGACCCAGTACTTC
TRBJ2-3,TRBV5-1,TRBD2,CTSNSGGGADTQYF,TGCACCAGCAATTCGGGAGGGGGGGCAGATACGCAGTATTTT
TRBJ1-6,TRBV2,.,CATKQWADNSPLHF,TGTGCCACCAAGCAATGGGCCGATAATTCACCCCTCCACTTT
TRBJ1-1,TRBV5-5,.,CASSGGSLNTEAFF,TGTGCCAGCAGCGGGGGCAGTCTGAACACTGAAGCTTTCTTT
TRBJ1-2,TRBV25-1,.,CASRTLGGLGYTF,TGTGCCAGCAGGACCCTGGGGGGGTTAGGCTACACCTTC
TRBJ1-4,TRBV7-9,TRBD1,CASSQQDRGLPTNEKLFF,TGTGCCAGCAGCCAGCAAGACAGGGGGCTACCAACTAATGAAAAACTGTTTTTT
TRBJ2-2,TRBV6-6,TRBD1,CASSRTGTGGTGELFF,TGTGCCAGCAGTCGAACCGGGACAGGAGGTACCGGGGAGCTGTTTTTT
TRBJ2-1,TRBV5-5,TRBD2,CASTYSGGAYNEQFF,TGTGCCAGCACCTATAGCGGGGGGGCTTACAATGAGCAGTTCTTC
TRBJ2-1,TRBV19,TRBD2,CASSIIRLAAYNEQFF,TGTGCCAGTAGTATAATCAGACTAGCGGCTTACAATGAGCAGTTCTTC
TRBJ2-5,TRBV30,TRBD1,CAWSEWDSQETQYF,TGTGCCTGGAGTGAGTGGGACAGCCAAGAGACCCAGTACTTC
TRBJ1-2,TRBV5-6,.,CASSPRKTGYTF,TGTGCCAGCAGCCCAAGGAAGACAGGCTACACCTTC
TRBJ2-5,TRBV5-1,.,CASSPVLQGLLETQYF,TGCGCCAGCAGCCCCGTCTTACAGGGTTTGTTAGAGACCCAGTACTTC
TRBJ1-2,TRBV19,TRBD1,CASATGQGAKGYTF,TGTGCCAGTGCCACAGGACAGGGTGCTAAAGGCTACACCTTC
TRBJ2-2,TRBV14,.,CASGRITGELFF,TGTGCCAGCGGGAGGATCACCGGGGAGCTGTTTTTT
TRBJ2-1,TRBV4-1,TRBD2,CASSQLESGAHEQFF,TGCGCCAGCAGCCAACTTGAAAGCGGGGCACATGAGCAGTTCTTC
TRBJ2-2,TRBV11-3,TRBD2,CASSLTSGFGELFF,TGTGCCAGCAGCCTGACTAGCGGGTTCGGGGAGCTGTTTTTT
TRBJ1-3,TRBV12-5,TRBD1,CASGLVSGQTSNTIYF,TGTGCTAGTGGTTTGGTATCGGGACAGACTTCGAACACCATATATTTT
TRBJ2-1,TRBV5-1,.,CASSFGQRQFF,TGCGCCAGCAGCTTCGGACAGAGGCAGTTCTTC
TRBJ1-2,TRBV11-2,.,CAIGGGTPRGGYTF,TGTGCCATTGGGGGGGGGACCCCCCGCGGAGGCTACACCTTC
TRBJ1-3,TRBV11-3,TRBD1,CASSFDRQGISGNTIYF,TGTGCCAGCAGCTTCGATAGACAGGGTATCTCTGGAAACACCATATATTTT
TRBJ1-2,TRBV5-1,TRBD1,CASSFDFGGGISGYTF,TGCGCCAGCAGCTTTGATTTCGGAGGGGGCATAAGTGGCTACACCTTC
TRBJ2-5,TRBV7-2,TRBD2,CASSSQTVSGGRETQYF,TGTGCCAGCAGCTCCCAAACGGTGAGCGGGGGCAGAGAGACCCAGTACTTC
TRBJ1-1,TRBV4-1,.,CASSFWALGANTEAFF,TGCGCCAGCAGCTTCTGGGCCTTGGGGGCAAACACTGAAGCTTTCTTT
TRBJ2-3,TRBV19,.,CASRTDSTDTQYF,TGTGCCAGTCGGACTGATAGCACAGATACGCAGTATTTT